This is a list of T cell receptor beta chains from one sample in a study of T cell repertoires in cytomegalovirus infection. These receptors' antigens are unknown. TCRdb reanalysed the reads using MiXCR and keeps one entry per CDR3 protein. Seen here are some 500,000 distinct CDR3 sequences, approximately 40% observed once, and the top ten hold around 50%. This sample comprised cultured PBMCs, obtained from culture after CMV antigen stimulation. All receptors derive from a human donor in good health (CMV status not recorded). Some clones in this sample may be carry-over from other donors' samples. Both conserved end residues are part of each CDR3. A D gene is named only where the DNA matches it firmly. Rows may omit the clone size; those that give it use once, few, many or a size class.

clone_size j_call v_call d_call cdr3_aa cdr3_nt
NA TRBJ1-1 TRBV19 NA CATRALGGTEAFF TGTGCCACCCGGGCATTGGGGGGCACTGAAGCTTTCTTT
few TRBJ2-2 TRBV4-1 NA CASSGVNTGELFF TGCGCCAGCAGTGGGGTGAACACCGGGGAGCTGTTTTTT
NA TRBJ1-1 TRBV7-2 NA CASSRVPLYTEAFF TGTGCCAGCAGCCGGGTCCCACTTTACACTGAAGCTTTCTTT
NA TRBJ1-2 TRBV28 TRBD1 CASRQGYGYTF TGTGCCAGCAGACAGGGGTATGGCTACACCTTC
NA TRBJ1-2 TRBV12-3/TRBV12-4 NA CASSRGLGGYGYTF TGTGCCAGCAGCCGAGGGCTGGGGGGCTATGGCTACACCTTC
few TRBJ2-7 TRBV12-3/TRBV12-4 NA CASSLIDEQYF TGTGCCAGCAGTTTAATAGACGAGCAGTACTTC
few TRBJ2-6 TRBV7-6 NA CASSPIGANVLTF TGTGCCAGCAGCCCCATCGGGGCCAACGTCCTGACTTTC
few TRBJ1-3 TRBV12-3/TRBV12-4 NA CASSLSSSGNTIYF TGTGCCAGCAGTTTATCGAGTTCTGGAAACACCATATATTTT
NA TRBJ2-5 TRBV20-1 TRBD2 CSARDEVWDYPEVETQYF TGCAGTGCTAGAGATGAGGTTTGGGACTACCCAGAAGTAGAGACCCAGTACTTC
few TRBJ2-1 TRBV12-3/TRBV12-4 TRBD2 CASILAGGPADEQFF TGTGCCAGCATATTGGCGGGAGGGCCCGCGGATGAGCAGTTCTTC
NA TRBJ2-7 TRBV18 NA CASSPPGLSGRYYEQYF TGTGCCAGCTCACCACCGGGGCTCTCCGGGAGATACTACGAGCAGTACTTC
NA TRBJ2-2 TRBV6-2/TRBV6-3 NA CASMGPYLSNTGELFF TGTGCCAGCATGGGGCCCTACCTATCGAACACCGGGGAGCTGTTTTTT
NA TRBJ2-5 TRBV12-3/TRBV12-4 TRBD2 CASSFVASGEAPQETQYF TGTGCCAGCAGTTTCGTGGCTAGCGGGGAGGCCCCCCAAGAGACCCAGTACTTC
few TRBJ2-7 TRBV6-1 NA CASSGWSGVEQYF TGTGCCAGCAGTGGTTGGTCGGGGGTCGAGCAGTACTTC
NA TRBJ2-5 TRBV6-1 NA CASRGTAGVQETQYF TGTGCCAGCAGAGGTACTGCAGGGGTACAAGAGACCCAGTACTTC
NA TRBJ1-2 TRBV27 NA CASSRGGNLNYGYTF TGTGCCAGCAGCCGGGGTGGAAACCTTAACTATGGCTACACCTTC
NA TRBJ2-7 TRBV7-4 TRBD1 CASSDWTGSYEQYF TGTGCCAGCAGCGACTGGACAGGGTCCTACGAGCAGTACTTC
NA TRBJ1-4 TRBV7-3 TRBD1 CASSTGGEGEKLFF TGTGCCAGCAGTACAGGGGGCGAAGGTGAAAAACTGTTTTTT
NA TRBJ1-1 TRBV12-5 NA CASARGGNTEAFF TGTGCTAGTGCTCGAGGAGGGAACACTGAAGCTTTCTTT
NA TRBJ2-1 TRBV11-2 NA CASSSRSGPYNEQFF TGTGCCAGCAGCTCCCGTAGCGGACCCTACAATGAGCAGTTCTTC
NA TRBJ2-3 TRBV20-1 NA CSARGGRGATDTQYF TGCAGTGCTAGAGGAGGCCGGGGGGCCACAGATACGCAGTATTTT
NA TRBJ2-1 TRBV6-2/TRBV6-3 NA CASGLGSGPPDEQFF TGTGCCAGCGGGTTGGGGAGCGGCCCACCGGATGAGCAGTTCTTC
NA TRBJ2-7 TRBV11-2 TRBD1 CASSTLPGQKTYEQYF TGTGCCAGCAGCACTCTCCCGGGACAGAAGACCTACGAGCAGTACTTC
NA TRBJ2-7 TRBV7-8 TRBD1 CASRDRGRYEQYF TGTGCCAGCAGAGACAGGGGGCGGTACGAGCAGTACTTC
NA TRBJ2-7 TRBV12-3/TRBV12-4 NA CASSVTKYGEQYF TGTGCCAGCAGTGTAACAAAGTACGGCGAGCAGTACTTC
NA TRBJ1-5 TRBV20-1 NA CSPAQENFYQPQHF TGCAGTCCCGCGCAGGAGAACTTTTATCAGCCCCAGCATTTT
few TRBJ2-3 TRBV7-9 NA CASSAGDFKDTQYF TGTGCCAGCAGCGCTGGGGACTTTAAAGATACGCAGTATTTT
many TRBJ1-5 TRBV7-2 NA CASSPQGGQPQHF TGTGCCAGCAGCCCGCAAGGGGGTCAGCCCCAGCATTTT
NA TRBJ2-7 TRBV5-1 NA CASAGGGQLYEQYF TGCGCCAGCGCTGGAGGGGGACAGCTCTACGAGCAGTACTTC
few TRBJ1-5 TRBV2 NA CASSVQEDQPQHF TGTGCCAGCAGTGTGCAGGAGGATCAGCCCCAGCATTTT
NA TRBJ2-2 TRBV12-3/TRBV12-4 TRBD2 CASSPGTSGITGELFF TGTGCCAGCAGTCCCGGGACTAGCGGCATCACCGGGGAGCTGTTTTTT
few TRBJ2-1 TRBV12-3/TRBV12-4 NA CASSLDLSYNEQFF TGTGCCAGCAGTTTAGATCTTTCATACAATGAGCAGTTCTTC
NA TRBJ1-6 TRBV7-9 NA CASSSVGGPFSNSPLHF TGTGCCAGCAGCTCGGTCGGGGGCCCCTTTTCGAATTCACCCCTCCACTTT
NA TRBJ2-1 TRBV6-2/TRBV6-3 TRBD1 CASSRPNRGLGNEQFF TGTGCCAGCAGCCGACCCAACAGGGGGCTAGGCAATGAGCAGTTCTTC
NA TRBJ1-1 TRBV5-1 NA CASSLVGPSANTEAFF TGCGCCAGCAGCTTGGTTGGTCCCTCTGCGAACACTGAAGCTTTCTTT
NA TRBJ2-1 TRBV27 TRBD2 CASSWISAGAANEQFF TGTGCCAGCAGTTGGATCTCAGCGGGGGCAGCCAATGAGCAGTTCTTC
NA TRBJ2-7 TRBV20-1 NA CSARDSDLGDGYYEQYF TGCAGTGCTAGAGATTCCGATTTAGGGGACGGTTACTACGAGCAGTACTTC
NA TRBJ2-2 TRBV7-2 NA CASSLARVAGELFF TGTGCCAGCAGCTTAGCGAGGGTGGCCGGGGAGCTGTTTTTT
NA TRBJ2-7 TRBV10-3 TRBD2 CAITAGVSSYEQYF TGTGCCATCACGGCGGGGGTTTCCTCCTACGAGCAGTACTTC
few TRBJ1-6 TRBV25-1 NA CASSEYGGALNSPLHF TGTGCCAGCAGTGAATATGGGGGGGCGCTGAATTCACCCCTCCACTTT